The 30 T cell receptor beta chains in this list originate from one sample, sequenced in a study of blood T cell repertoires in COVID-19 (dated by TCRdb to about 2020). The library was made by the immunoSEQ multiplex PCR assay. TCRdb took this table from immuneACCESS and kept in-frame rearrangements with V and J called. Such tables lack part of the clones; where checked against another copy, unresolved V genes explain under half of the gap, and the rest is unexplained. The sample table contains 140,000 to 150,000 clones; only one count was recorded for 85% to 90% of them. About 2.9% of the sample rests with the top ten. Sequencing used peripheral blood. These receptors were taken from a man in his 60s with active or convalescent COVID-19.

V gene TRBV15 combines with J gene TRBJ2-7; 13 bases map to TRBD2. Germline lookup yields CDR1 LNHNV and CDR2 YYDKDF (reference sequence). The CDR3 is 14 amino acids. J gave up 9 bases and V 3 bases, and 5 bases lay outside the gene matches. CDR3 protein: CATSRGGLAGAQYF. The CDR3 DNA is TGTGCCACCAGCAGGGGAGGACTAGCGGGAGCGCAGTACTTC. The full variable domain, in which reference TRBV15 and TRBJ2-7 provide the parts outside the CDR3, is DAMVIQNPRYQVTQFGKPVTLSCSQTLNHNVMYWYQQKSSQAPKLLFHYYDKDFNNEADTPDNFQSRRPNTSFCFLDIRSPGLGDTAMYLCATSRGGLAGAQYFGPGTRLTVT.

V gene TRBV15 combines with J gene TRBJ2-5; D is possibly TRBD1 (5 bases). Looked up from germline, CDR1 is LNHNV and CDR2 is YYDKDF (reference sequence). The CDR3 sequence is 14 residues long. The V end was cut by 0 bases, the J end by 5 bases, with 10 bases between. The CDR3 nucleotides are TGTGCCACCAGCAGAGACCGACAGTTGGAGACCCAGTACTTC. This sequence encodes CATSRDRQLETQYF.

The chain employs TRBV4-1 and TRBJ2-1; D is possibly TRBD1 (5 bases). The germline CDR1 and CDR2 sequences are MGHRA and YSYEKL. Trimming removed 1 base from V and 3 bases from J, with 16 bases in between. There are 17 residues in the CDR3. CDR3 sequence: CASSQVQGNVNYNEQFF. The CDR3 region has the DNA TGCGCCAGCAGCCAAGTCCAGGGCAATGTGAACTACAATGAGCAGTTCTTC.

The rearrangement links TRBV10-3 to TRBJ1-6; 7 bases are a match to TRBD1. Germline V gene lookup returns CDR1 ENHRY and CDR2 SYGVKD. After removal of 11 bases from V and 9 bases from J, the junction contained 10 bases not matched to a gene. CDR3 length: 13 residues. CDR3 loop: CAARTGATSPLHF. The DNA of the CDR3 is TGTGCCGCCAGAACAGGGGCGACTTCACCCCTCCACTTT.

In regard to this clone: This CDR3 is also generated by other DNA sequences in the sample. CDR3 region: CASSIGGVNTEAFF. CDR3 in DNA: TGTGCCAGTAGTATAGGCGGGGTGAACACTGAAGCTTTCTTT. V usage is TRBV19 and J usage is TRBJ1-1; D gene ambiguous. Germline CDR1 reads LNHDA; CDR2 reads SQIVND (reference sequence). V lost 1 base, J lost 0 bases, and 6 bases lay in between. The CDR3 sequence is 14 residues long.

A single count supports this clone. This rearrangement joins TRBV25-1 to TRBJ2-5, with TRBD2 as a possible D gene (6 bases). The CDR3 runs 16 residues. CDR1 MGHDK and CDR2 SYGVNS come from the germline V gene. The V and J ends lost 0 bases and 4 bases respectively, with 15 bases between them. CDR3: CASSEYSGALVETQYF. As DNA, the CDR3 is TGTGCCAGCAGTGAATACTCGGGAGCATTAGTAGAGACCCAGTACTTC.

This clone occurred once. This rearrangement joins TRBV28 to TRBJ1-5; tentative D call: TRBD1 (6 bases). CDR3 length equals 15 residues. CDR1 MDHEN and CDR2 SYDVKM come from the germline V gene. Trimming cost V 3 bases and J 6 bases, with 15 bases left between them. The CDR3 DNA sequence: TGTGCCAGCAGTTTTCAGGGGCGCAGGGGTCAGCCCCAGCATTTT. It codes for CASSFQGRRGQPQHF.

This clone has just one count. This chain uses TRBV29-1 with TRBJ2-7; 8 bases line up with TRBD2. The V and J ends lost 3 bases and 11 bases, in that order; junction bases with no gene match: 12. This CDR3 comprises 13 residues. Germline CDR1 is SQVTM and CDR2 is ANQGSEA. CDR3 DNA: TGCAGCGTTGATAGCGGGGTATATGGCGGCGAGTACTTC. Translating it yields CSVDSGVYGGEYF.

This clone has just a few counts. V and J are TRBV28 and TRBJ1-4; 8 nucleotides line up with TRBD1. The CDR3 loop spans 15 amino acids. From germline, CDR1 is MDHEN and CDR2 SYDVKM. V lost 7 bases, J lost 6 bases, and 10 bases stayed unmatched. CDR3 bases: TGTGCCAGCACCACTAATCCAGGGGGCTATGAAAAACTGTTTTTT. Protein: CASTTNPGGYEKLFF.

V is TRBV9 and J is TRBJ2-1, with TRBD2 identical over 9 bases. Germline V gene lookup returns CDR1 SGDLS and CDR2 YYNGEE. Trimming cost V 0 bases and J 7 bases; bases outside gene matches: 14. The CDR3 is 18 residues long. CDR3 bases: TGTGCCAGCAGCGTAGTCATCGGCGGGGGGGCTTTAAAGAATGAGCAGTTCTTC. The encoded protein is CASSVVIGGGALKNEQFF.

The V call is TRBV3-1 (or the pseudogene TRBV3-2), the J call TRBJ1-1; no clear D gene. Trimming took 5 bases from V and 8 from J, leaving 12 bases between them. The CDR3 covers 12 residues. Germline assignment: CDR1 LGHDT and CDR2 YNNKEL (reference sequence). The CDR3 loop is CASSGEPGEAFF. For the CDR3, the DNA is TGTGCCAGCAGCGGGGAACCGGGAGAAGCTTTCTTT.

The chain's CDR3 is CASSPGTGGTEAFF. The DNA for the CDR3 is TGTGCCAGCTCACCAGGGACAGGGGGAACTGAAGCTTTCTTT. The chain joins TRBV18 to TRBJ1-1; TRBD1 agrees at 11 bases. The CDR3 covers 14 residues. Germline loops: CDR1 KGHSH, CDR2 LQKENI. Trimming removed 2 bases from V and 5 bases from J; junction bases left unmatched: 1.

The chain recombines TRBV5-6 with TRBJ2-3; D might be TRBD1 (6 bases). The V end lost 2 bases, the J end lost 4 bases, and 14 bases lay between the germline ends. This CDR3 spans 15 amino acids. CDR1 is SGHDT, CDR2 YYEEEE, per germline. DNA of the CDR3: TGTGCCAGCAGCTTACCAGGGGCCTGGGCAGATACGCAGTATTTT. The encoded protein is CASSLPGAWADTQYF.

CDR3 DNA sequence: TGTGCCAGCAGCTTGACGGGATACAATGAGCAGTTCTTC. Residues: CASSLTGYNEQFF. V is TRBV7-9 and J is TRBJ2-1; TRBD2 might be the D (5 bases). The germline V gene has CDR1 SEHNR and CDR2 FQNEAQ (reference sequence). This CDR3 is 13 amino acids long. V was trimmed by 3 bases and J by 4 bases, leaving 7 bases between them.

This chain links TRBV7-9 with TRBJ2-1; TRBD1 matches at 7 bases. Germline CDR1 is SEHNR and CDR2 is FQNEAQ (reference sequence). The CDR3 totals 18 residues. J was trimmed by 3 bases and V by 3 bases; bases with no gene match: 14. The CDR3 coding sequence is TGTGCCAGCAGCTTTCCCGAGGGGGACAGACACTACTACAATGAGCAGTTCTTC. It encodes CASSFPEGDRHYYNEQFF. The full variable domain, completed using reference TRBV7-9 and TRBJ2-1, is DTGVSQNPRHKITKRGQNVTFRCDPISEHNRLYWYRQTLGQGPEFLTYFQNEAQLEKSRLLSDRFSAERPKGSFSTLEIQRTEQGDSAMYLCASSFPEGDRHYYNEQFFGPGTRLTVL.

The CDR3: CASSLRLAGGYEQYF. The CDR3 coding sequence is TGTGCCAGCAGCTTACGACTAGCGGGAGGCTACGAGCAGTACTTC. The gene calls are TRBV7-9 and TRBJ2-7; 13 nucleotides match TRBD2. In germline, CDR1 is SEHNR, CDR2 FQNEAQ (reference sequence). This CDR3 spans 15 amino acids. V lost 2 bases to trimming and J lost 3 bases; unmatched junction nucleotides: 1.

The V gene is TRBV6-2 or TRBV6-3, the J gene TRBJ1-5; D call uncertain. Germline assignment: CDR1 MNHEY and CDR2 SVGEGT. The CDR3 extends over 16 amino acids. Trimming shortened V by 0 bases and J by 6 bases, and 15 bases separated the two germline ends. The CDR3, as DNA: TGTGCCAGCAGTTACTCGACGGTGGGTGAGGTTCAGCCCCAGCATTTT. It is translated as CASSYSTVGEVQPQHF.

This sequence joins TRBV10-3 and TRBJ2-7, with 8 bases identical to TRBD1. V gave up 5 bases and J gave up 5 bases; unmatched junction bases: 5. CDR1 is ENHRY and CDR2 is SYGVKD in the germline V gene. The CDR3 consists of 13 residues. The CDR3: CAISLGQGDEQYF. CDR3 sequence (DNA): TGTGCCATCAGTTTAGGACAGGGAGACGAGCAGTACTTC.

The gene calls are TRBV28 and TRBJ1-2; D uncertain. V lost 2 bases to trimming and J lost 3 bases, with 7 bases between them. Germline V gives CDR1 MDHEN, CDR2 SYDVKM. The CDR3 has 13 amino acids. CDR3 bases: TGTGCCAGCAGTTTAAGTGGCCACTATGGCTACACCTTC. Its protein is CASSLSGHYGYTF.

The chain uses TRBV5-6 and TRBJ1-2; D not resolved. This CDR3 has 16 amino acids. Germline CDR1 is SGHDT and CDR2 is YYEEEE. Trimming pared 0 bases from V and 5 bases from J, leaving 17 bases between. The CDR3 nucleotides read TGTGCCAGCAGCTTGGAGTCCTTACCGACTCGGTATGGCTACACCTTC. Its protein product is CASSLESLPTRYGYTF.

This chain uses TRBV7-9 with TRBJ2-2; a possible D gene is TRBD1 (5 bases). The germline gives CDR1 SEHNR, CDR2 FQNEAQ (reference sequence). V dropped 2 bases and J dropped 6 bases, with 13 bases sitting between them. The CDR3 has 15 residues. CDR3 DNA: TGTGCCAGCAGCTTACAGCCAGACAGTGCCGGGGAGCTGTTTTTT. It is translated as CASSLQPDSAGELFF.

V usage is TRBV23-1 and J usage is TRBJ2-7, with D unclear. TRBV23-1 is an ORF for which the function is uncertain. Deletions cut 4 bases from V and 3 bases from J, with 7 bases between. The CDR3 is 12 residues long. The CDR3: CASSRYFYEQYF. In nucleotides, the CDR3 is TGCGCCAGCAGTCGTTACTTCTACGAGCAGTACTTC.

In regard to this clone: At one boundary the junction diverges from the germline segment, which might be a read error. The CDR3 DNA sequence: TGTGCCAGCAGCGTTCTCGGGACGGACTATCGCTACACCTTC. This sequence encodes CASSVLGTDYRYTF. The V call is TRBV9, the J call TRBJ1-2; the D gene is possibly TRBD1 (5 bases). The CDR3 loop spans 14 amino acids. CDR1 is SGDLS, CDR2 YYNGEE, per germline.

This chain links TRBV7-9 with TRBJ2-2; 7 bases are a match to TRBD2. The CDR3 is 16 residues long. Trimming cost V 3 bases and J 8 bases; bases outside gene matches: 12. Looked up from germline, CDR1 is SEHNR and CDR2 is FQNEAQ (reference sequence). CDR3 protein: CASSFETASGLGELFF. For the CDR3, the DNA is TGTGCCAGCAGCTTTGAAACCGCTAGCGGTCTTGGGGAGCTGTTTTTT.

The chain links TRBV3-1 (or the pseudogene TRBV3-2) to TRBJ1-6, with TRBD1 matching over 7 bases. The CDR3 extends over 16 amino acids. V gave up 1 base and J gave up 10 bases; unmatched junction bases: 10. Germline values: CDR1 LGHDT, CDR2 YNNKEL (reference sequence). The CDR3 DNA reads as TGTGCCAGCAGCCAAGTTTCTACAGGGGAAGGGTCACCCCTCCACTTT. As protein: CASSQVSTGEGSPLHF.

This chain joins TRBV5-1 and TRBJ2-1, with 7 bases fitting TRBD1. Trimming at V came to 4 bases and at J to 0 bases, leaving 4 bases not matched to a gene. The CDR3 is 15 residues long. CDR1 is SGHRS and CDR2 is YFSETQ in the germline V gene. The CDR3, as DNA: TGCGCCAGCAGCCTGACAGGGAGCTCCTACAATGAGCAGTTCTTC. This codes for CASSLTGSSYNEQFF.

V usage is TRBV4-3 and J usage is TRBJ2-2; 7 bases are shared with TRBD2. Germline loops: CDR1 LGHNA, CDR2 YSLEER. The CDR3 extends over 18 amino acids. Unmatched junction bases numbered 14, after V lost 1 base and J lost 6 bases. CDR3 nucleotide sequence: TGCGCCAGCAGCCAAGCCTTTGCCGGGGCTAGCGGCGCCGGGGAGCTGTTTTTT. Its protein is CASSQAFAGASGAGELFF.

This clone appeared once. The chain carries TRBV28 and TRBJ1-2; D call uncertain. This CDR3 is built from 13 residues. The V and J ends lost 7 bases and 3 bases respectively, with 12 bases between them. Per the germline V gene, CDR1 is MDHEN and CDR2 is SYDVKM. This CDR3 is CASTPQAHYGYTF. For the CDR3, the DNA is TGTGCCAGCACCCCCCAGGCACACTATGGCTACACCTTC.

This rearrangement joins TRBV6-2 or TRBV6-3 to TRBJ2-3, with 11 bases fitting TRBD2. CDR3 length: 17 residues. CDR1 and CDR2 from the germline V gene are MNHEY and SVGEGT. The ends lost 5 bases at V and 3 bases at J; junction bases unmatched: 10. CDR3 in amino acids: CASSTQPGTSGTDTQYF. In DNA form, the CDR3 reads TGTGCCAGCAGTACTCAGCCCGGGACTAGCGGTACAGATACGCAGTATTTT.

The CDR3 sequence is CATSDLVASGYNEQFF. CDR3 nucleotides: TGTGCCACCAGTGATTTGGTGGCTAGCGGATACAATGAGCAGTTCTTC. The chain is built from TRBV24-1 and TRBJ2-1; 7 nucleotides agree with TRBD2. CDR1 KGHDR and CDR2 SFDVKD come from the germline V gene. V lost 0 bases to trimming and J lost 4 bases; unmatched junction nucleotides: 5. This CDR3 comprises 16 residues.